This T cell receptor beta chain was observed in a study of beta chain features in type 1 diabetes. Expressed TCRB transcripts were sequenced after all isolated RNA was converted to cDNA. Sequenced by immunoSEQ multiplex PCR; TCRdb stores in-frame clones only, minus some. The sample includes under 500,000 clones, 25% to 35% of them seen just once. Trimming shortened V by 6 bases and J by 0 bases, and 14 bases separated the two germline ends. Germline loops: CDR1 SQVTM, CDR2 ANQGSEA. This CDR3 comprises 15 residues. The gene calls are TRBV29-1 and TRBJ1-4; D is uncertain. Sequencing was carried out using naive CD4+ T cells from blood. The clonotype comes from a man between 18 and 29 years old in good health. This CDR3 is CSVAPLSATNEKLFF. The CDR3 DNA reads as TGCAGCGTCGCCCCCCTCTCCGCAACTAATGAAAAACTGTTTTTT.